This T cell receptor beta chain was retrieved from a study of shared clonotypes between healthy human individuals. The study's findings and limits: Sharing across several donors was seen in 5% to 5.5% of naive CD4 clonotypes.

The germline CDR1 and CDR2 sequences are SGHTS and YDEGEE. Trimming cost V 4 bases and J 3 bases; bases outside gene matches: 9. The CDR3 extends over 16 amino acids. In replicate PCRs of sorted subsets, 150 to 200 ng DNA, tens of thousands of T cell genomes, was used. The method was immunoSEQ multiplex PCR; TCRdb's version includes in-frame clones alone and lacks a portion of them. Of around 550,000 clones listed, 90% to 97% are singletons. Concerning this clone itself: Its antigen is as yet unknown.

The sequenced sample consisted of naive CD4+ T cells sorted from blood. The sample's subset: CD45RA+ positively selected. The sequence was obtained from a woman aged 25-40 years in good health. V and J are TRBV5-8 and TRBJ2-5, with 10 bases lining up with TRBD2. The CDR3 protein is CASSPLGLAGEETQYF. CDR3 bases: TGTGCCAGCAGCCCACTGGGGCTAGCGGGAGAAGAGACCCAGTACTTC.